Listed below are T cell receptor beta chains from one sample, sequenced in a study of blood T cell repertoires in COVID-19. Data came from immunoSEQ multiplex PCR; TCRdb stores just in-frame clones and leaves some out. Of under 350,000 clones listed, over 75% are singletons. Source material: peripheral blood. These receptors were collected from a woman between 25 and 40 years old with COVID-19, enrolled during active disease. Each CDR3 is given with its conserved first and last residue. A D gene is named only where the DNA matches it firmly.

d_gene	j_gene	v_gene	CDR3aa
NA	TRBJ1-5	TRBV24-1	CATSDNREGGSNQPQHF
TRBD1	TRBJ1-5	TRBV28	CASSLDRGVSQPQHF
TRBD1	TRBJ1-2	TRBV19	CASSLTGGGYGYTF
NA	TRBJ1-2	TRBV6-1	CASSEREWRDGYTF
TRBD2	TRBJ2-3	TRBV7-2	CASSFSGRSTDTQYF
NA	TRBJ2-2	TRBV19	CASSTRTDTGELFF
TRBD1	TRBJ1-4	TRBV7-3	CASSSRDRWGFRFF
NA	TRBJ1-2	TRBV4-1	CASSQATGTYYGYTF
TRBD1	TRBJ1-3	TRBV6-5	CASSYPTGAGNTIYF
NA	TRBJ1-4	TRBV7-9	CASSLAGVNEKLFF
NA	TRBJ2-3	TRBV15	CATSRDPGADTQYF
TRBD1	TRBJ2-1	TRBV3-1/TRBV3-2	CASSQVRQGSDNEQFF
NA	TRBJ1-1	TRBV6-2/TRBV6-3	CASSYYPSNTEAFF
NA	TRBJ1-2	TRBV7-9	CASSFSGRREASGYTF
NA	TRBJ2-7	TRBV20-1	CSASRSYEQYF
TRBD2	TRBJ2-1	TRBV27	CASSLAGVYNEQFF
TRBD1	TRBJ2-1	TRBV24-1	CATSEGGNNEQFF
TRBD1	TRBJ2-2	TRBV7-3	CASSPTGGYTGELFF
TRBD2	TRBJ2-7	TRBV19	CASSRLAGTLSYEQYF
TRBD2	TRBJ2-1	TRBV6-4	CASSGLLALTSYNEQFF
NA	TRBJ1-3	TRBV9	CASSVALSGSGNTIYF
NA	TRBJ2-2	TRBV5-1	CASSLGQFPPGELFF
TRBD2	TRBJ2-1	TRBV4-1	CASSQGPGLRNEQFF
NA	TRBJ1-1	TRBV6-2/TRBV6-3	CASSYGRGNTEAFF
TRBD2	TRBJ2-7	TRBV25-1	CASRGVYEQYF
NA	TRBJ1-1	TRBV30	CAWSVLMNTEAFF
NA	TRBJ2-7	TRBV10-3	CAISERDFYEQYF
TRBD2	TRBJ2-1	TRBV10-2	CASSVASGRGVNNEQFF
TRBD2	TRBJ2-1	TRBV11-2	CASTPLAGRAGNEQFF